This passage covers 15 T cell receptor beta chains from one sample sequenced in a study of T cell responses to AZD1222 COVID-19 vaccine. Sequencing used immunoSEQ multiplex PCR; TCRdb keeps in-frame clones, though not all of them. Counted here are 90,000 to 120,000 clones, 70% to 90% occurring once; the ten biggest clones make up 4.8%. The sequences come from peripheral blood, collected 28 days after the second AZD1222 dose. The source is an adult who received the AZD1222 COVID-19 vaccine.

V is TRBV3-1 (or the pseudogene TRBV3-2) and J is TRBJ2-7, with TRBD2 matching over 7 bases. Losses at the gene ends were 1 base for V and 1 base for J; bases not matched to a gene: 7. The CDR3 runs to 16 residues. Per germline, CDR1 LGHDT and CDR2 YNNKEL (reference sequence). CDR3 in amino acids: CASSQGSGGRSYEQYF. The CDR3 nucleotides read TGTGCCAGCAGCCAAGGGTCGGGGGGTCGTTCCTACGAGCAGTACTTC.

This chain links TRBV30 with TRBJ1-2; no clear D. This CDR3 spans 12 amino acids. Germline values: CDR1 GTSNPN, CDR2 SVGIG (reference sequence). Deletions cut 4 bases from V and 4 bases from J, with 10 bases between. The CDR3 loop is CAWTREVYGYTF. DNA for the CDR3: TGTGCCTGGACGAGGGAGGTCTATGGCTACACCTTC. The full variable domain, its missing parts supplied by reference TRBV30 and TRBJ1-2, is SQTIHQWPATLVQPVGSPLSLECTVEGTSNPNLYWYRQAAGRGLQLLFYSVGIGQISSEVPQNLSASRPQDRQFILSSKKLLLSDSGFYLCAWTREVYGYTFGSGTRLTVV.

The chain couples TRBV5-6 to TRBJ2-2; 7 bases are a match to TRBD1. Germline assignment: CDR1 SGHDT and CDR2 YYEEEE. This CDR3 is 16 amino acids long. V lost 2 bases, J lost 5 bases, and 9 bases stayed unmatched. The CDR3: CASSFRTGVWTGELFF. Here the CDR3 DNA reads TGTGCCAGCAGCTTTCGTACAGGGGTTTGGACCGGGGAGCTGTTTTTT.

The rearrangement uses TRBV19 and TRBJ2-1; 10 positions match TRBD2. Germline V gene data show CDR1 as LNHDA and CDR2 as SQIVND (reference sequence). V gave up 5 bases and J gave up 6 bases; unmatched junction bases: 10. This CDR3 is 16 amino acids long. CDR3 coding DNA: TGTGCCAGTAGTCCCCTGAGCGGGGGGGCCTTCAATGAGCAGTTCTTC. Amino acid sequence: CASSPLSGGAFNEQFF.

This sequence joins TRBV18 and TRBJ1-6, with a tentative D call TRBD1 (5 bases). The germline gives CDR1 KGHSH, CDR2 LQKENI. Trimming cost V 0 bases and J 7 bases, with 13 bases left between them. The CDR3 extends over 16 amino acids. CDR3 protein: CASSPPPAGRNSPLHF. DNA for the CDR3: TGTGCCAGCTCACCACCGCCCGCAGGGCGGAATTCACCCCTCCACTTT.

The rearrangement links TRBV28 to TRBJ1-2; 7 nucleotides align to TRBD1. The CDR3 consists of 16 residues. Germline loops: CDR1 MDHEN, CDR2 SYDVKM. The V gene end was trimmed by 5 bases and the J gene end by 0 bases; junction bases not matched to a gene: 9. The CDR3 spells CASSRGGQPTNYGYTF. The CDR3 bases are TGTGCCAGCAGTCGAGGGGGACAGCCCACTAACTATGGCTACACCTTC.

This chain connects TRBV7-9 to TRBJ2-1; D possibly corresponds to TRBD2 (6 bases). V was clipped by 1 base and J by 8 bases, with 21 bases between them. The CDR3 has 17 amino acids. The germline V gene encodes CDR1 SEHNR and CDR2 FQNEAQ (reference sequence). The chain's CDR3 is CASSLVLLGGRNDEQFF. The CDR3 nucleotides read TGTGCCAGCAGCTTAGTTCTCCTTGGGGGGAGAAACGATGAGCAGTTCTTC.

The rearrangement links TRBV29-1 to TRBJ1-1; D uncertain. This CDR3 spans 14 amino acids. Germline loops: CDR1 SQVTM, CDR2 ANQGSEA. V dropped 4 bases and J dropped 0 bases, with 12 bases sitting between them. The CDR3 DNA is TGCAGCGTTGTTTCACTGATAATGAACACTGAAGCTTTCTTT. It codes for CSVVSLIMNTEAFF.

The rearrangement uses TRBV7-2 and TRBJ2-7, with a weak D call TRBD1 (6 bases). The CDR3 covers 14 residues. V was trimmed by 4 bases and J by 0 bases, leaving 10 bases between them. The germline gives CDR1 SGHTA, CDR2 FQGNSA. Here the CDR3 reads CASSSDSPSYEQYF. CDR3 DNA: TGTGCCAGCAGCTCGGACAGTCCCTCCTACGAGCAGTACTTC.

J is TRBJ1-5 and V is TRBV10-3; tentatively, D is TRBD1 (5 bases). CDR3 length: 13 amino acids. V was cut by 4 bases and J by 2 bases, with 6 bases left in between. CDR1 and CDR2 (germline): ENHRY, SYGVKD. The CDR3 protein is CAISGGGNQPQHF. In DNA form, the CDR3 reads TGTGCCATCAGTGGAGGGGGCAATCAGCCCCAGCATTTT.

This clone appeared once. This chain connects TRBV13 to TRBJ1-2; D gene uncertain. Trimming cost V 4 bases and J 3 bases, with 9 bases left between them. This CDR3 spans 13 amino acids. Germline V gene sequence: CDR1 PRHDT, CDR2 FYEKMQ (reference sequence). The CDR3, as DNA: TGTGCCAGCAGCTCCCGCAGCTACTATGGCTACACCTTC. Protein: CASSSRSYYGYTF.

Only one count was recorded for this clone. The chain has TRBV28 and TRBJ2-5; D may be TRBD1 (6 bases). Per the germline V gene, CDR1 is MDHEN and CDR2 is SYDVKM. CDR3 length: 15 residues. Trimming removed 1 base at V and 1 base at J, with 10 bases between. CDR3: CASSLSRDIQETQYF. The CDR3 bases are TGTGCCAGCAGTTTATCCCGGGACATCCAAGAGACCCAGTACTTC.

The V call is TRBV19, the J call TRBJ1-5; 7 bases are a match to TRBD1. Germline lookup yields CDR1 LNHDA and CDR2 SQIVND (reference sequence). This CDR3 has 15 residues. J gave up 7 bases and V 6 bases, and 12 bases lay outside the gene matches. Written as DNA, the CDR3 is TGTGCCAGTAGCATACCAGGGGGTGGTCGCCAGCCCCAGCATTTT. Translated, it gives CASSIPGGGRQPQHF.

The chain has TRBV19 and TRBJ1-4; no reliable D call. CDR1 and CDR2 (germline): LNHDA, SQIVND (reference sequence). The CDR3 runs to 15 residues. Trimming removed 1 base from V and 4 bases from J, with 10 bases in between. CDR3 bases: TGTGCCAGTAGTATAGTGGGCAGAATTAATGAAAAACTGTTTTTT. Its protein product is CASSIVGRINEKLFF.

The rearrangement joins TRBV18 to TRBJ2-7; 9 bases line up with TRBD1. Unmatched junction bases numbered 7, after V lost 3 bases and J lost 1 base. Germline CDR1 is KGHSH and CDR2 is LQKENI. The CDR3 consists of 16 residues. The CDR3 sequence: CASSPTSGTGSYEQYF. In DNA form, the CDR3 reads TGTGCCAGCTCACCTACTTCCGGGACAGGGTCCTACGAGCAGTACTTC. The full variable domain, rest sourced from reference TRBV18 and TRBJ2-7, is NAGVMQNPRHLVRRRGQEARLRCSPMKGHSHVYWYRQLPEEGLKFMVYLQKENIIDESGMPKERFSAEFPKEGPSILRIQQVVRGDSAAYFCASSPTSGTGSYEQYFGPGTRLTVT.